A selection of T cell receptor beta chains follows, all from one sample in a study of blood T cell repertoires in COVID-19. Profiled with immunoSEQ multiplex PCR; TCRdb holds only in-frame clones, not every one. The sample records about 430,000 clones, roughly 90% being singletons. The specimen sequenced was PBMCs or T cells enriched from blood (not recorded which). The receptors here all came from a woman in her twenties or thirties with acute COVID-19. Both conserved end residues are part of each CDR3. A D gene is named only where the DNA matches it firmly. Only some rows state a clone size, as once, few, many or a class for expanded clones.

15 | NA | TRBJ1-2 | TRBV7-2 | NA | CASSSIGVLGDGYTF | TGTGCCAGCAGCTCCATCGGGGTTTTGGGAGATGGCTACACCTTC
16 | NA | TRBJ2-1 | TRBV7-2 | TRBD2 | CASSLLGGGNYNEQFF | TGTGCCAGCAGCTTATTAGGCGGGGGGAACTACAATGAGCAGTTCTTC
16 | once | TRBJ2-2 | TRBV7-9 | TRBD2 | CASSLDAGGNTGELFF | TGTGCCAGCAGCTTAGATGCGGGGGGGAACACCGGGGAGCTGTTTTTT
16 | few | TRBJ1-2 | TRBV18 | NA | CASSPPVAGSSYGYTF | TGTGCCAGCTCACCACCGGTGGCGGGCAGCTCCTATGGCTACACCTTC
14 | NA | TRBJ1-1 | TRBV5-6 | NA | CASSPTGENTEAFF | TGTGCCAGCAGCCCCACAGGCGAGAACACTGAAGCTTTCTTT
19 | once | TRBJ2-5 | TRBV7-8 | NA | CASSLWGRGGPRVQETQYF | TGTGCCAGCAGCTTATGGGGTAGGGGGGGACCCAGGGTTCAAGAGACCCAGTACTTC
14 | NA | TRBJ1-2 | TRBV5-1 | NA | CASSPVDILYGYTF | TGCGCCAGCAGCCCGGTGGACATTCTCTATGGCTACACCTTC
15 | NA | TRBJ1-5 | TRBV5-8 | NA | CASSKGPRGNQPQHF | TGTGCCAGCAGCAAGGGCCCGAGGGGCAATCAGCCCCAGCATTTT
16 | NA | TRBJ2-7 | TRBV11-3 | NA | CASRHRLQGSTYEQYF | TGTGCCAGCAGACATCGACTGCAGGGGAGTACCTACGAGCAGTACTTC
13 | NA | TRBJ1-6 | TRBV7-6 | NA | CASSLVGDSPLHF | TGTGCCAGCAGCTTAGTCGGGGATTCACCCCTCCACTTT
11 | once | TRBJ2-7 | TRBV9 | NA | CASSQGSEQYF | TGTGCCAGCAGCCAGGGATCCGAGCAGTACTTC
17 | once | TRBJ1-6 | TRBV9 | NA | CASSVAREAELFSPLHF | TGTGCCAGCAGCGTAGCAAGGGAGGCAGAATTATTTTCACCCCTCCACTTT
18 | NA | TRBJ2-2 | TRBV7-2 | TRBD2 | CASSLELSLAGGPGELFF | TGTGCCAGCAGCTTAGAGTTATCCCTAGCGGGGGGGCCCGGGGAGCTGTTTTTT
15 | NA | TRBJ1-5 | TRBV6-5 | NA | CASREGGKGNQPQHF | TGTGCCAGCAGAGAGGGCGGGAAGGGCAATCAGCCCCAGCATTTT
15 | many | TRBJ2-2 | TRBV11-2 | NA | CASSLGRGTNGELFF | TGTGCCAGCAGCTTAGGCAGGGGAACTAACGGGGAGCTGTTTTTT
13 | NA | TRBJ2-7 | TRBV6-5 | NA | CASSYQSGTEQYF | TGTGCCAGCAGTTACCAATCCGGGACAGAGCAGTACTTC
16 | NA | TRBJ2-1 | TRBV7-2 | TRBD2 | CASSVTGGLTYNEQFF | TGTGCCAGCAGCGTAACGGGGGGTCTTACCTACAATGAGCAGTTCTTC
15 | NA | TRBJ1-4 | TRBV7-9 | TRBD1 | CASSRETGSSEKLFF | TGTGCCAGCAGCCGCGAGACAGGGTCGAGTGAAAAACTGTTTTTT
15 | NA | TRBJ1-5 | TRBV5-8 | NA | CASSLEIQGNQPQHF | TGTGCCAGCAGCTTGGAAATACAGGGCAATCAGCCCCAGCATTTT
16 | NA | TRBJ2-3 | TRBV7-9 | NA | CASSLLGTTSTDTQYF | TGTGCCAGCAGCTTGTTGGGCACCACTAGCACAGATACGCAGTATTTT